The present T cell receptor beta chain was sequenced within a study of cytomegalovirus exposure and HLA in healthy donors. Study-wide results and limits: The CMV antigen specificity of a few CMV-associated chains was confirmed through in vitro analysis. Segments of the TCR beta V type were, in most cases, productive about 87% or about 30% of the time in an earlier analysis.

Primers for the PCR totalled 60 Vbeta and 13 Jbeta. Assay used: immunoSEQ multiplex PCR; TCRdb lists only in-frame clones, some missing. The data show over 150,000 clones, more than 60% seen once. In germline, CDR1 is ENHRY, CDR2 SYGVKD. CDR3 size: 14 residues. The J segment lost 7 bases and the V segment lost 6 bases, leaving 6 bases of the junction unmatched. Points on this clone: Its antigen is undetermined.

Sequenced: PBMCs. This chain connects TRBV10-3 to TRBJ1-6, with 7 bases matching TRBD1. This TCR derives from a man aged 35 to 55 in good health and CMV-seronegative. The CDR3 DNA reads TGTGCCATCAGGGGGACAGTAGGGAATTCACCCCTCCACTTT. It is translated as CAIRGTVGNSPLHF.